This T cell receptor beta chain was captured in a study of blood T cell repertoires in COVID-19 (dated by TCRdb to the early 2020s). Regarding the complete study: The collaborator samples originated in the United States, Italy and Spain and spanned the acute and convalescent phases of COVID-19. The material from the prospective study consisted of cDNA or gDNA derived from T cells, B-cell-depleted T cells, or PBMCs. The dataset comprised deeply sampled blood TCRbeta repertoires from subjects exposed to, actively infected with, or recovered from COVID-19. The repertoires were released in a freely available public database intended as a resource for research on the immune response to SARS-CoV-2. The samples were drawn from two sources: the first 160 participants of the ongoing ImmuneRACE study, and 1,254 subjects contributed by 6 global collaborators. A de-identified subject ID, COVID-19 status, age in years and sex were almost always included in the sample metadata. HLA class I and class II types, where available, came from metadata supplied by the sample provider rather than from assay-based typing. Findings and caveats that apply to the study as a whole: Clinical and demographic metadata were provided uncurated, with the amount varying by source and participant.

As for this clone: Its antigen is not yet known. Within one base of it there is no much larger clone, and no base qualities were kept.

The immunoSEQ Assay, a bias-controlled multiplex PCR, was used to amplify TCRbeta CDR3 regions from genomic DNA. The study's own analysis went as follows. The number of nucleated cells in each sample was estimated from the amplification of reference gene primers within the assay. To quantify the absolute abundance of each unique TCRbeta CDR3 rearrangement, sequence reads were collapsed and filtered. For each sample, productive Simpson clonality was calculated as the square root of Simpson's diversity index across productive rearrangements. The table was pulled from immuneACCESS by TCRdb, which kept in-frame rearrangements only. Such tables lose some clones; where checked, under half of the loss comes from unresolved V genes, and the rest has no known cause. V and J calls and clone size come straight from that table; D and trimming were deduced from the DNA. In all, the sample holds about 250,000 clones, and around 89% of those were seen once. The ten largest clonotypes hold under 8% of the sample.

The junction carries 5 bases between V and J, which are trimmed by 6 bases and 2 bases respectively. From the cysteine up to the phenylalanine, the CDR3 has a length of 13 residues. The retained sequence is limited to the CDR3, 39 bases, with the frame set at the first base. In Seattle, one collaborating source enrolled patients while the infection was active and tracked those patients longitudinally over the course of disease. The collaborating institutions used their own protocols to collect whole blood in K2EDTA tubes. For TCRbeta analysis, collaborators shipped samples as frozen whole blood, isolated PBMCs, or DNA extracted from either of those sample types.

The rearranged segments are TRBV12-3 or TRBV12-4 and TRBJ2-6, with the D gene call left open. The clonotype comes from a woman in her 30s with COVID-19, enrolled during active disease. The sequenced material came from peripheral blood. The CDR3 is CASSPTGANVLTF. The nucleotide sequence is TGTGCCAGCAGCCCAACTGGGGCCAACGTCCTGACTTTC.